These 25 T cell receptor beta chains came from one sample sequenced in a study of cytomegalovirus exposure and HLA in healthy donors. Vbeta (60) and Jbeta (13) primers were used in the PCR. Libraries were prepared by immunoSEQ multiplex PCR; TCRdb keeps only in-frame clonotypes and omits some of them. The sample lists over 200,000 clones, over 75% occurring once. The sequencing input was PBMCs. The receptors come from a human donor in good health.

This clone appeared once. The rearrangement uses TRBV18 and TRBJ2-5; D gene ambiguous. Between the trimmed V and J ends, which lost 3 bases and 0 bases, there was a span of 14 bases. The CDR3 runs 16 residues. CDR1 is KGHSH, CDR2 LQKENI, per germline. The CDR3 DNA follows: TGTGCCAGCTCACCGGTGTTAAGCGATAACCAAGAGACCCAGTACTTC. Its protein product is CASSPVLSDNQETQYF.

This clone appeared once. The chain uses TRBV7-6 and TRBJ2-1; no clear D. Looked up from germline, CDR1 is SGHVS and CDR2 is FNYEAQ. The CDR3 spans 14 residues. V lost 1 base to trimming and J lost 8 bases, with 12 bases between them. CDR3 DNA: TGTGCCAGCAGCTTAGGTTCTAGTTTCTATGAGCAGTTCTTC. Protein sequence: CASSLGSSFYEQFF. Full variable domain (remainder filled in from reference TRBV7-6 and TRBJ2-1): GAGVSQSPRYKVTKRGQDVALRCDPISGHVSLYWYRQALGQGPEFLTYFNYEAQQDKSGLPNDRFSAERPEGSISTLTIQRTEQRDSAMYRCASSLGSSFYEQFFGPGTRLTVL.

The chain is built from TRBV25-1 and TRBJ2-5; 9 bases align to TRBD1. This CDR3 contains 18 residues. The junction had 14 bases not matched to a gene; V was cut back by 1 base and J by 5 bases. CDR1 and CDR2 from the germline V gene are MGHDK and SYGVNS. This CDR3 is CASSEWAPGQGLGETQYF. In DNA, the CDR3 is TGTGCCAGCAGTGAATGGGCCCCGGGACAGGGTCTCGGGGAGACCCAGTACTTC.

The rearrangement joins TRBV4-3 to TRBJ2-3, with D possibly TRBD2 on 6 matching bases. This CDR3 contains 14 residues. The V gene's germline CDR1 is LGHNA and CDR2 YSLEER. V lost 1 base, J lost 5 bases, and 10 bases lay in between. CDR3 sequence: CASSQAYGGDTQYF. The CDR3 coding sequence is TGCGCCAGCAGCCAAGCGTACGGGGGAGATACGCAGTATTTT.

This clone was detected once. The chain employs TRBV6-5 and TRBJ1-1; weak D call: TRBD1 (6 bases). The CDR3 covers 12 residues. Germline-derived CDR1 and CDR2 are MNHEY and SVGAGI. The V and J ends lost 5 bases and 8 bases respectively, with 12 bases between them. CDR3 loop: CASSEGQTEAFF. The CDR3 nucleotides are TGTGCCAGCAGTGAAGGACAGACAGAAGCTTTCTTT.

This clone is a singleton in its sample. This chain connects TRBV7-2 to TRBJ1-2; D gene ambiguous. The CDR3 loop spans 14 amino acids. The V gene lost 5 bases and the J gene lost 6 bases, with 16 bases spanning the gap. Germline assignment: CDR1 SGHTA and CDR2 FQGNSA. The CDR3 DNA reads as TGTGCCAGCAGCGCCTCTCCGGGGTTCGATGGCTACACCTTC. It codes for CASSASPGFDGYTF.

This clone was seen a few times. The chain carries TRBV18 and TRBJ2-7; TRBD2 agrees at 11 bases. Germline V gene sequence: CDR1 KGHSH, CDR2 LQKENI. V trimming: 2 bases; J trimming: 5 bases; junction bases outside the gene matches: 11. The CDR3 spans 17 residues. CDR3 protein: CASSPTSPSGRNHEQYF. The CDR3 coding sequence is TGTGCCAGCTCACCAACCTCCCCTAGCGGGAGGAACCACGAGCAGTACTTC.

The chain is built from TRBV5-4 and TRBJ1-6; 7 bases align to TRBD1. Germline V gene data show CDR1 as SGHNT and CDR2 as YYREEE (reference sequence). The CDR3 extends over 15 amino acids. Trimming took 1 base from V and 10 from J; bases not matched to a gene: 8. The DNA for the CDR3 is TGTGCCAGCAGCTTGTTTGGACAGGCGAAGTCACCCCTCCACTTT. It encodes CASSLFGQAKSPLHF. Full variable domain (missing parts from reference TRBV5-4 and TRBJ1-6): ETGVTQSPTHLIKTRGQQVTLRCSSQSGHNTVSWYQQALGQGPQFIFQYYREEENGRGNFPPRFSGLQFPNYSSELNVNALELDDSALYLCASSLFGQAKSPLHFGNGTRLTVT.

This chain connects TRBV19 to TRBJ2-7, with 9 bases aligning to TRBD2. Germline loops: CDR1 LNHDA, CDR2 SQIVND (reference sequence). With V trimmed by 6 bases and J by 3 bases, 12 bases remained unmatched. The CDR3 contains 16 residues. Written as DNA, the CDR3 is TGTGCCAGTAGACTTCGGGCGGGAGGGTATAACTACGAGCAGTACTTC. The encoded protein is CASRLRAGGYNYEQYF.

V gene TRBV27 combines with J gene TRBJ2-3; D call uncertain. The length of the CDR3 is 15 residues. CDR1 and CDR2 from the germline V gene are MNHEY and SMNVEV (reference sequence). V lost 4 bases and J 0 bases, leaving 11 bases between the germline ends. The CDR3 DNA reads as TGTGCCAGCAGTTCCTTATCCGGGAGCACAGATACGCAGTATTTT. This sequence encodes CASSSLSGSTDTQYF.

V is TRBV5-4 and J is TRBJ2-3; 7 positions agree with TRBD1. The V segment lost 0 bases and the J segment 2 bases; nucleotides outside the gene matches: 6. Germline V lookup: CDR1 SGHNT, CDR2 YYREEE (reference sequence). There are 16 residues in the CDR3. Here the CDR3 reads CASSLEATGFTDTQYF. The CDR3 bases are TGTGCCAGCAGCTTGGAAGCGACAGGGTTCACAGATACGCAGTATTTT.

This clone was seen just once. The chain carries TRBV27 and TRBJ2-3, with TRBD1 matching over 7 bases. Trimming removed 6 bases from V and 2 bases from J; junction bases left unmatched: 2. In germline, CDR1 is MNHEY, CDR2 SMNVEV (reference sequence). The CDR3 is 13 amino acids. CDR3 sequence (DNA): TGTGCCAGCAGAGGGACAGCCACAGATACGCAGTATTTT. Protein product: CASRGTATDTQYF.

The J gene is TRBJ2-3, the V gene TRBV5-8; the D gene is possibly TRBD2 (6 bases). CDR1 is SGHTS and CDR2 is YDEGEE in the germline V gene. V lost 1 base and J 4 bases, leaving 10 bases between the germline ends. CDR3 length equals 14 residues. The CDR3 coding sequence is TGTGCCAGCAGCTTGTGGGGCGGGGCAGATACGCAGTATTTT. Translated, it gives CASSLWGGADTQYF.

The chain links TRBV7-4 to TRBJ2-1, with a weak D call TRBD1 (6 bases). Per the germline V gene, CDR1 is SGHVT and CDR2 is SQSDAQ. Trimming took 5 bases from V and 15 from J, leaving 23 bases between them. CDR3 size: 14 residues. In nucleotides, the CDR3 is TGTGCCAGCAGCCCAATGGGCGGCCAGGGGTACCGGTTCTTC. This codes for CASSPMGGQGYRFF.

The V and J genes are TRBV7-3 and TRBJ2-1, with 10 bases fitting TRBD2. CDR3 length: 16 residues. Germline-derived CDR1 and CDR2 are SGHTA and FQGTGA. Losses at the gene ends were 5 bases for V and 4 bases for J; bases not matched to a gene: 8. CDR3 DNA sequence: TGTGCCAGCAGCCTCTCCGGGACTAGCGCTTACAATGAGCAGTTCTTC. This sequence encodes CASSLSGTSAYNEQFF.

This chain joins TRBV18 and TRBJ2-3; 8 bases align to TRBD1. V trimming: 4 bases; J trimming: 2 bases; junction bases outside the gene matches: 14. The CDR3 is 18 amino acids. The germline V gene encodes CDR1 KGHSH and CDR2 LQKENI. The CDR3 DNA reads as TGTGCCAGCTCACACAGGGCCCAGGGGGCTCGAACCACAGATACGCAGTATTTT. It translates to CASSHRAQGARTTDTQYF.

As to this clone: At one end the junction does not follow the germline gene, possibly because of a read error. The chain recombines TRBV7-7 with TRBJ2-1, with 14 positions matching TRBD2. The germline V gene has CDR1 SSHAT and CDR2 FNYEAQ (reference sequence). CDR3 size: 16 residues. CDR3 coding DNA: TGTGCTAGCAGCTTGAGGACTAGCGGGGGGCCGTCGGAGCAGTTCTTC. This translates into CASSLRTSGGPSEQFF.

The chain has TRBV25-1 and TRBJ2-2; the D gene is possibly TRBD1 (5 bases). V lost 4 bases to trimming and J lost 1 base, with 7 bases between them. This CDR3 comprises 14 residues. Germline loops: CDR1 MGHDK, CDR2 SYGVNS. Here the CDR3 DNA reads TGTGCCAGCAGTGTCACAGGGAACACCGGGGAGCTGTTTTTT. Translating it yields CASSVTGNTGELFF.

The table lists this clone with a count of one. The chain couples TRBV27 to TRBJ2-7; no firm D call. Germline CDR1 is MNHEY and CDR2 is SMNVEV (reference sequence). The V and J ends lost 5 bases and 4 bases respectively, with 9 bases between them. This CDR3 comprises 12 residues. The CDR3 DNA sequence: TGTGCCAGCAGTCAAAACGGTTACGAGCAGTACTTC. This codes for CASSQNGYEQYF.

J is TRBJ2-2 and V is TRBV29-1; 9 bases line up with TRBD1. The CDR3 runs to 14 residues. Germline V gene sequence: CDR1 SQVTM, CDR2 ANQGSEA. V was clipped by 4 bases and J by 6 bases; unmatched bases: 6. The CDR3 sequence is CSVGDRGFSGELFF. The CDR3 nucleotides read TGCAGCGTTGGAGACAGGGGGTTTTCCGGGGAGCTGTTTTTT.

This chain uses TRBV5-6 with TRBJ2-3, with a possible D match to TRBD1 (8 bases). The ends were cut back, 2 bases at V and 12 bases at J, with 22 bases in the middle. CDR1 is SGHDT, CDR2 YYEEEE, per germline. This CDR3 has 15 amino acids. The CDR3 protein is CASSLKQGGIEAQYF. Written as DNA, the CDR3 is TGTGCCAGCAGCTTAAAACAGGGGGGGATCGAAGCCCAGTATTTT.

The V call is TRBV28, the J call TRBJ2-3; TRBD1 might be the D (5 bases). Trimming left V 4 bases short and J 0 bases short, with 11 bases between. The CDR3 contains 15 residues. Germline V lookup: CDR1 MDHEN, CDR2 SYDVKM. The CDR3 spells CASSSGRASTDTQYF. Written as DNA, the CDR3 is TGTGCCAGCAGTTCCGGCAGGGCCAGCACAGATACGCAGTATTTT.

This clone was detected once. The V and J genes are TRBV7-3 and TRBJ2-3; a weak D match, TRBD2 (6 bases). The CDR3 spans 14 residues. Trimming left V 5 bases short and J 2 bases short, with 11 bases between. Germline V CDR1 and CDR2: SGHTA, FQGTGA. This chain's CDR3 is CASSASSVTDTQYF. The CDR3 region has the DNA TGTGCCAGCAGCGCTTCTAGCGTCACAGATACGCAGTATTTT.

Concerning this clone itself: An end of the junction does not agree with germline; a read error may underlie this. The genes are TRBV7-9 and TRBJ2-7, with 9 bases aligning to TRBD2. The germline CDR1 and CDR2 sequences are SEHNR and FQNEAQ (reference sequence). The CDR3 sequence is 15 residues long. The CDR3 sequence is CSSSLGGRAGYEQYF. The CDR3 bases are TGTTCCAGCAGCTTAGGCGGGAGGGCCGGATACGAGCAGTACTTC.

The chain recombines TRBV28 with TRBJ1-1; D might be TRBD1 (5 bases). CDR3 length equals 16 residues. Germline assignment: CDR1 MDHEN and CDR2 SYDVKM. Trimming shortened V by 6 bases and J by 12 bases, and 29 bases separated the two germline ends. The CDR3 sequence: CASSLTFNIRQGGTFF. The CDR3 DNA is TGTGCCAGCAGCTTAACCTTCAACATCCGTCAGGGAGGAACTTTCTTT.